Included here is one T cell receptor (beta chain) sequence, with context. The target antigen is unknown. These data are taken from a study of identifying expanded T cells in peripheral blood. Regarding the study as a whole: Two-week clone count variance significantly increased as total template count grew. Technical replicates showed roughly 1.2 changed clones; approximately two weeks about 16.4; four weeks 19.

Sequenced by immunoSEQ multiplex PCR; TCRdb stores in-frame clones only, minus some. Of approximately 92,000 clones in the sample, around 83% were seen once. The germline gives CDR1 LGHNA, CDR2 YSLEER. Trimming shortened V by 0 bases and J by 7 bases, and 9 bases separated the two germline ends. The CDR3 has 13 amino acids. Collection occurred without any documented infections or immune events in donors. The sample comprised blood. The rearrangement uses TRBV4-3 and TRBJ1-1; possibly TRBD1 for D (5 bases). This sequence originates from a person aged 18-70 years in good health. This chain's CDR3 is CASSQDRGREAFF. The CDR3 region has the DNA TGCGCCAGCAGCCAAGATCGGGGACGTGAAGCTTTCTTT.